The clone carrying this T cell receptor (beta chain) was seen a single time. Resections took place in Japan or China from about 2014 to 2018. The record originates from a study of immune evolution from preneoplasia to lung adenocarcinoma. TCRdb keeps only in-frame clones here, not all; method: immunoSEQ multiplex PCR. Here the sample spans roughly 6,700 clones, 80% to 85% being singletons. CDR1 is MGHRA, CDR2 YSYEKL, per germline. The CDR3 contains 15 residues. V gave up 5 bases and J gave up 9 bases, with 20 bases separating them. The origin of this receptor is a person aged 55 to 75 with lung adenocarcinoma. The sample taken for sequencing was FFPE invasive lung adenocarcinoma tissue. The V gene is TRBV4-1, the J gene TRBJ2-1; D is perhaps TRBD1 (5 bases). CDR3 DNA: TGCGCCAGCAGCTACTCGCCTCAGGGCCTCAGTGAGCAGTTCTTC. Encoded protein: CASSYSPQGLSEQFF.